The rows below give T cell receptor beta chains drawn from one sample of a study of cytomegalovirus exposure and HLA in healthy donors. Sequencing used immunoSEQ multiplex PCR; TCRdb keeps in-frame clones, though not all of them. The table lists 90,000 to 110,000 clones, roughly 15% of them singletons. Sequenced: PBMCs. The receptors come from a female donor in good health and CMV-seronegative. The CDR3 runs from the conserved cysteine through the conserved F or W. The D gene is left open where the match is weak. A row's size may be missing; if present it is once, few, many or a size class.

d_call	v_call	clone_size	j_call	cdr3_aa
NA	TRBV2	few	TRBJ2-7	CASSEALYEQYF
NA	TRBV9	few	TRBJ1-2	CASSGGDGYTF
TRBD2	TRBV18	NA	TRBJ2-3	CASSPLTSGATDTQYF
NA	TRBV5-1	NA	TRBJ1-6	CASSLVGGESSPLHF
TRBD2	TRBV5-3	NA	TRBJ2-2	CARSLGGLAGGLNTGELFF
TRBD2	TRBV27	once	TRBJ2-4	CASSLWGPGGGSLKNIQYF
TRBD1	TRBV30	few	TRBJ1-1	CAWSTTGVTEAFF
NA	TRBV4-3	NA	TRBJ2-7	CASSQVYGASAGEQYF
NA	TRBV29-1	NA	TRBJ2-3	CSAPPRESTDTQYF
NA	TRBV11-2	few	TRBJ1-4	CASSLQPTGRNEKLFF
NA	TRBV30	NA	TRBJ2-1	CAWGFGGYGNEQFF
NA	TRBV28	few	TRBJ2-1	CASSLTPGDNEQFF
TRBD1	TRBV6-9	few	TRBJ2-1	CASSFPPGQGDYNEQFF
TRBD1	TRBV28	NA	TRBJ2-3	CASSPSGTGGATDTQYF
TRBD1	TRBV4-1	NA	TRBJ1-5	CASSQEVATGLSNQPQHF
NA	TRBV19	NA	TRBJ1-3	CASSIGQFGNTIYF
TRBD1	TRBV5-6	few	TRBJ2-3	CASSLKGATDTQYF
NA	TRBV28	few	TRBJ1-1	CASTLRQGMNTEAFF
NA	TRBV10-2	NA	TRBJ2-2	CAPGDYTGELFF
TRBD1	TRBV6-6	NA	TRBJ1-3	CASGQGGDTIYF
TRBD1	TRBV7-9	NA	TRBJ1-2	CASSWDSYGYTF
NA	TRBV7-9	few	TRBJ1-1	CASSLYPVLNTEAFF
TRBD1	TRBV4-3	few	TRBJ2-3	CASSQDRARTDTQYF
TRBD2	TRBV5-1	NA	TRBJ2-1	CASSLDSGSYNEQFF
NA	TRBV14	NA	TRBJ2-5	CASSQDFGGGTQYF
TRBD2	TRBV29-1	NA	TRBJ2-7	CSVSTSGGSYEQYF
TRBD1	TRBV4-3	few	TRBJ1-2	CASSQEQGARLHYGYTF
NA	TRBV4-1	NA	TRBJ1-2	CASSHELRTQLNYGYTF
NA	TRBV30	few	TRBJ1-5	CACQRGRDQPQHF
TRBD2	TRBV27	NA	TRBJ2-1	CASSKLAGTSNEQFF
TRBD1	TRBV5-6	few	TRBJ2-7	CASSLGTGGNYEQYF
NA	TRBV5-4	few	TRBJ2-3	CASSSIAEYTDTQYF
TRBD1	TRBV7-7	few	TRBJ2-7	CASSLTGGEQYF
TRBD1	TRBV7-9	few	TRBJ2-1	CASSSTGERYNEQFF
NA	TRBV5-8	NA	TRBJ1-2	CASSLSQRYGYTF
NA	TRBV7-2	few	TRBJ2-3	CASSFGLLGTDTQYF
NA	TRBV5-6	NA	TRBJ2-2	CASSLARDGVLFF
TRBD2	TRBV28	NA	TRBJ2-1	CASSSPAGGANEQFF
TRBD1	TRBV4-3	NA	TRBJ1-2	CASSQDRGSGYGYTF
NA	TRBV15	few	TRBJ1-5	CATSSDPISSGTLGQPQHF
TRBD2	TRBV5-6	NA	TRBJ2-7	CASSSLAGTTYEQYF
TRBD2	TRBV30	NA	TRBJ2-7	CAWSLLAGGEQYF
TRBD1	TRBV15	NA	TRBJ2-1	CATSREDRAAHNEQFF
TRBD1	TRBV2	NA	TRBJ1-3	CASSVSDRDGTTIYF
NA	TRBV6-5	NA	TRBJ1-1	CASSSPGYRNTEAFF
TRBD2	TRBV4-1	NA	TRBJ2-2	CASSQGSGRLAGELFF
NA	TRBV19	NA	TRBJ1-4	CASKPRGEKLFF
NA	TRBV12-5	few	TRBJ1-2	CASGFGHRNYGYTF
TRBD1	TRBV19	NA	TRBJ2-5	CASSMYPDRVQETQYF
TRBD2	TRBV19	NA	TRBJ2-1	CASSFKRGSSYNEQFF
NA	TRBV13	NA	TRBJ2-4	CASSVPSGGNIQYF
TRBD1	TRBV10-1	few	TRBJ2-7	CASVYYHWDRLSEQYF
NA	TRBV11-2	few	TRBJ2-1	CASSPGRGVDEQFF
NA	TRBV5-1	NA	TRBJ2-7	CASSLSPGVTYEQYF
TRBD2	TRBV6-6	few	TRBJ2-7	CASSRDGTTYEQYF
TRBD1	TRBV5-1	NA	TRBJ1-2	CASTSSGTGDGYTF
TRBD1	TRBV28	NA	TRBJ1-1	CASSLAATGSSTEAFF
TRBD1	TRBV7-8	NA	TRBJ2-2	CASNGGQGRLRTGELFF
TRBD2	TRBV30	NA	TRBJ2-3	CAWEAGEEGTQYF